The sequence of this T cell receptor beta chain was determined in a study of shared clonotypes between healthy human individuals. Looking at the study overall: Donors had three CD4 naive, three CD4 memory, two CD8 naive and one CD8 memory plate apiece. General study findings and limits: Generally, estimated richness proved larger in naive subsets than it did in memory subsets. The donor pool, a small one, limited the genetic and exposure-history diversity represented. Sorted-subset sequencing was shown by rarefaction to be incomplete despite large depth.

Assay: immunoSEQ multiplex PCR; the TCRdb copy retains only in-frame clones and omits some. Of under 600,000 clones in the sample, approximately 95% were seen once. Germline V lookup: CDR1 LNHNV, CDR2 YYDKDF (reference sequence). V lost 0 bases and J lost 4, with 10 bases in between. CDR3 length: 14 residues. In the case of this clone: Its antigen is not known.

The source of this sequence is a young woman in good health. This chain links TRBV15 with TRBJ2-7, with D unresolved. The sequenced sample was naive CD4+ T cells sorted from blood. Noted subset: CD45RA+ positively selected. CDR3 nucleotides: TGTGCCACCAGCAGAGATATCGCAACGTACGAGCAGTACTTC. This sequence encodes CATSRDIATYEQYF.